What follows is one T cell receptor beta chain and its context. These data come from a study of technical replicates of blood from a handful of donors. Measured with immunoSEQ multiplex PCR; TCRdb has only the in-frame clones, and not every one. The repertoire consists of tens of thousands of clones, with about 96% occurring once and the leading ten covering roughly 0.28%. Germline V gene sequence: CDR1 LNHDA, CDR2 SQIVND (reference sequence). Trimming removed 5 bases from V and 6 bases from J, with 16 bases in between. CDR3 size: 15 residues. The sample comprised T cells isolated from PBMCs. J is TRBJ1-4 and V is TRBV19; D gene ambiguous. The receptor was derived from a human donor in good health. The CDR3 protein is CASSAEVWSHEKLFF. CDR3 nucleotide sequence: TGTGCCAGTAGTGCCGAAGTATGGAGCCATGAAAAACTGTTTTTT.